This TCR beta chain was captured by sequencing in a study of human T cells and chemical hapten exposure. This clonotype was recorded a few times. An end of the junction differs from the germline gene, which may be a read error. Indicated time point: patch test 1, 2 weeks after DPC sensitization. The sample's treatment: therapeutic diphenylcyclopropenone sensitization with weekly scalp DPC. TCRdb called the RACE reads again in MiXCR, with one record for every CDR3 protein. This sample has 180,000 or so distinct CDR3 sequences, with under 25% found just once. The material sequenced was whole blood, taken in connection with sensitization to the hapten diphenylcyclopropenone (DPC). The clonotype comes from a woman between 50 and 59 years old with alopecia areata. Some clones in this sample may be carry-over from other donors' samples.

The CDR3 DNA reads as TGTGCCAGCAGCCTAGCGGGTATAAACAATGAGCAGTTCTTC. Translation: CASSLAGINNEQFF. The chain couples TRBV7-2 to TRBJ2-1, with 8 bases that match TRBD2. The germline V gene encodes CDR1 SGHTA and CDR2 FQGNSA. The CDR3 is 14 residues long.